A single sample is the source of the 4 T cell receptor beta chains below, sequenced in a study of graft-versus-host responses after intestinal transplantation. The repertoire was sequenced with immunoSEQ multiplex PCR; TCRdb's copy has only in-frame clones and lacks some. The data contain over 75,000 clones, around 92% of them singletons. These receptors' targets are unknown. The sequencing used unstimulated CD8+ T cells sorted from spleen or lymph node cells, collected before transplant. The receptors were gathered from a human donor who was the organ donor for an intestinal transplant.

The chain has TRBV7-9 and TRBJ1-2; D remains ambiguous. The CDR3 spans 15 residues. The germline CDR1 and CDR2 sequences are SEHNR and FQNEAQ (reference sequence). Trimming stripped 1 base from V and 4 bases from J, with 13 bases between. CDR3 residues: CASSLDLGLPYGYTF. The CDR3 DNA reads TGTGCCAGCAGCTTAGACTTGGGCCTCCCCTATGGCTACACCTTC.

This chain links TRBV28 with TRBJ1-5, with D perhaps TRBD1 (6 bases). Germline V gene sequence: CDR1 MDHEN, CDR2 SYDVKM. The CDR3 consists of 16 residues. Trimming took off 2 bases at V and 3 bases at J, with 14 bases between the two ends. In DNA form, the CDR3 reads TGTGCCAGCAGTTTACCTGTAGGGACACTCAATCAGCCCCAGCATTTT. Translated, it gives CASSLPVGTLNQPQHF.

The chain carries TRBV27 and TRBJ2-1; 11 nucleotides line up with TRBD2. Germline-derived CDR1 and CDR2 are MNHEY and SMNVEV (reference sequence). The V and J ends lost 7 bases and 5 bases, in that order; junction bases with no gene match: 7. The CDR3 has 15 amino acids. CDR3 bases: TGTGCCAGCACTGGTAGCGGGAGGGGACACAATGAGCAGTTCTTC. Protein product: CASTGSGRGHNEQFF.

This rearrangement joins TRBV2 to TRBJ2-7, with 10 bases aligning to TRBD2. V was pared by 2 bases and J by 6 bases, with 10 bases of the junction left unmatched. Germline assignment: CDR1 SNHLY and CDR2 FYNNEI. The CDR3 covers 16 residues. CDR3 sequence (DNA): TGTGCCAGCAGTGAAACGGGCCTAGCGGGAGTATTCGAGCAGTACTTC. It codes for CASSETGLAGVFEQYF.